This T cell receptor (beta chain) is from a study of blood T cells in healthy people across ages. Broader study findings: It was found that TCR beta diversity correlated strongly with the percentage of naive T cells.

Primed by a sample-barcoded 5' primer and a J-beta primer mix, a second PCR proceeded for 7 to 11 cycles. All cDNA molecules were each tagged by a template-switch adaptor with 12 random nucleotides. TCRdb re-called the 5' RACE reads with MiXCR, one entry per CDR3 protein. The sample has 700,000 to 950,000 distinct CDR3 sequences, roughly 64% seen once. This clonotype has a handful of counts. Its antigen is currently unknown. V shed 0 bases and J shed 8 bases, with 10 bases lying between them. The germline V gene encodes CDR1 LNHNV and CDR2 YYDKDF (reference sequence). The CDR3 runs to 13 residues. Whenever a sample was processed, at least 6 million PBMCs were isolated. Samples each yielded at least 6 micrograms of total RNA.

This TCR was recovered from a man aged 25 to 40 in good health. Sample: blood. This chain uses TRBV15 with TRBJ2-5, with TRBD2 as a possible D gene (5 bases). The CDR3 loop is CATSRDGRETQYF. CDR3 sequence (DNA): TGTGCCACCAGCAGAGATGGTCGGGAAACCCAGTACTTC.